This T cell receptor beta chain came from a study of blood T cell repertoires in COVID-19. Study-level background: In each case, the material was cDNA or gDNA derived from T cells, B-cell-depleted T cells, or PBMCs.

Original analysis: For nucleated cells, counts were estimated from reference gene primer amplification. TCRdb's table, derived via immunoSEQ multiplex PCR, lists solely in-frame clones and lacks some. The D gene and trimming were derived from the DNA, and the V and J assignments and clone size from that table. The top ten hold approximately 5.4% of the sample, which has under 450,000 clones, roughly four fifths seen once. The age range of participants was about 18 to 95 years, with residence in under 30 US areas. Cohort assignment relied on participant-reported clinical history. Trimming cost V 5 bases and J 5 bases; bases outside gene matches: 6. CDR1 is LNHDA and CDR2 is SQIVND in the germline V gene (reference sequence). The CDR3 sequence is 14 residues long.

This sequence was found in a woman aged 45-65 years who had recovered from COVID-19. Sequenced material: PBMCs or T cells enriched from blood (not recorded which). The chain links TRBV19 to TRBJ1-1; 9 bases align to TRBD1. In DNA form, the CDR3 reads TGTGCCAGTAGTTCATTGACAGGGGGTACTGAAGCTTTCTTT. This gives the protein CASSSLTGGTEAFF. Complete variable domain (other parts from reference TRBV19 and TRBJ1-1): DGGITQSPKYLFRKEGQNVTLSCEQNLNHDAMYWYRQDPGQGLRLIYYSQIVNDFQKGDIAEGYSVSREKKESFPLTVTSAQKNPTAFYLCASSSLTGGTEAFFGQGTRLTVV.